This TCR beta chain was captured in a study of cytomegalovirus exposure and HLA in healthy donors. 60 Vbeta and 13 Jbeta primers were used in PCR. This table comes from immunoSEQ multiplex PCR, and its TCRdb copy is limited to in-frame clones, with some not included. This repertoire shows 90,000 to 100,000 clones, 82% found once; its top ten account for approximately 3.8%. This clone was seen more than once but under ten times. As yet, its antigen is unknown. In germline, CDR1 is MGHDK, CDR2 SYGVNS. This CDR3 comprises 15 residues. The V and J ends lost 0 bases and 4 bases, in that order; junction bases with no gene match: 5. General study findings and limits: From TCR beta sequences, most subjects' HLA-A and HLA-B alleles were reportedly predicted accurately. The study had only CMV serostatus as immune exposure information. Reports credit the classifier with highly specific, highly sensitive diagnosis of cytomegalovirus status.

The TCR was taken from a man in his fifties or sixties in good health and CMV-seronegative. The specimen sequenced was PBMCs. The J gene is TRBJ1-1, the V gene TRBV25-1, with 7 bases lining up with TRBD1. CDR3 sequence reads: CASSEYGQAVTEAFF. The CDR3 DNA is TGTGCCAGCAGTGAATACGGACAGGCCGTCACTGAAGCTTTCTTT. The full variable domain, with the rest looked up from reference TRBV25-1 and TRBJ1-1, is EADIYQTPRYLVIGTGKKITLECSQTMGHDKMYWYQQDPGMELHLIHYSYGVNSTEKGDLSSESTVSRIRTEHFPLTLESARPSHTSQYLCASSEYGQAVTEAFFGQGTRLTVV.